This T cell receptor beta chain is drawn from a study of CD8+ T cells in alopecia areata. The treatment denotes: oral pan-JAK inhibitor, 5-10 mg twice daily. With respect to this clone: Antigen unknown.

The study's findings and limits: Persistence in scalp and blood during tofacitinib was observed for many expanded lesional clones.

V lost 5 bases, J lost 3 bases, and 19 bases lay in between. Germline loops: CDR1 MNHNY, CDR2 SVGAGI (reference sequence). The CDR3 loop spans 16 amino acids. RNA extraction was followed by reverse transcription into cDNA, which acted as the sequencing template. Profiling relied on immunoSEQ multiplex PCR, and the TCRdb table lists in-frame clones only, not all of them. This table holds roughly 190,000 clones, roughly three fifths found once. The clonotype originates from a human donor with alopecia areata. J is TRBJ1-1 and V is TRBV6-6; TRBD1 is a possible D gene (6 bases). Sequenced here: CD4+ T cells sorted from blood, sampled at week 4, from a patient treated with tofacitinib. The CDR3: CASSPEGGQRDTEAFF. The CDR3 bases are TGTGCCAGCAGTCCCGAGGGCGGACAGCGGGACACTGAAGCTTTCTTT.